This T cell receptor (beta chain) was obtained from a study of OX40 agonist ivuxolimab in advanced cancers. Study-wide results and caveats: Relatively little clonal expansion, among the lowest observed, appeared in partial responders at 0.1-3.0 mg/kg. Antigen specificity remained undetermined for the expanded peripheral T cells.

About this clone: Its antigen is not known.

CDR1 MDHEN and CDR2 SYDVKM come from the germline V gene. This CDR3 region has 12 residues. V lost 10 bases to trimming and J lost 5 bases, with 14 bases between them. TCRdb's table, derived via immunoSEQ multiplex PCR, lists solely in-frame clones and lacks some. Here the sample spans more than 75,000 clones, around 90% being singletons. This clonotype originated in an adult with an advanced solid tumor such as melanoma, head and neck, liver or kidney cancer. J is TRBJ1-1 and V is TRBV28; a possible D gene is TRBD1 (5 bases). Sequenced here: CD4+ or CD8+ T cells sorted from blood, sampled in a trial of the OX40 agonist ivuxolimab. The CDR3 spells CATRGGWTEAFF. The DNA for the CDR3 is TGTGCCACACGGGGGGGATGGACTGAAGCTTTCTTT.